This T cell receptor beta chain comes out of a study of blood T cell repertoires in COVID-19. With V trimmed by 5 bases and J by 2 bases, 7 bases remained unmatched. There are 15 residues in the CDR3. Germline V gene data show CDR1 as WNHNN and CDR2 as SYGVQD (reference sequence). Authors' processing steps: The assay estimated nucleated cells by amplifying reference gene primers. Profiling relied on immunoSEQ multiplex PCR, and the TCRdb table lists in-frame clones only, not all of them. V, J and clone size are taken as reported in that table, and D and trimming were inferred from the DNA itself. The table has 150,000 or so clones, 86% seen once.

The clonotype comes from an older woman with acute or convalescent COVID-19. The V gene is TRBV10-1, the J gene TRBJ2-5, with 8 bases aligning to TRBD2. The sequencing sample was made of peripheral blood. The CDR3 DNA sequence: TGCGCCAGCAGTCCCGATCGGGGGGGGCAAGAGACCCAGTACTTC. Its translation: CASSPDRGGQETQYF.